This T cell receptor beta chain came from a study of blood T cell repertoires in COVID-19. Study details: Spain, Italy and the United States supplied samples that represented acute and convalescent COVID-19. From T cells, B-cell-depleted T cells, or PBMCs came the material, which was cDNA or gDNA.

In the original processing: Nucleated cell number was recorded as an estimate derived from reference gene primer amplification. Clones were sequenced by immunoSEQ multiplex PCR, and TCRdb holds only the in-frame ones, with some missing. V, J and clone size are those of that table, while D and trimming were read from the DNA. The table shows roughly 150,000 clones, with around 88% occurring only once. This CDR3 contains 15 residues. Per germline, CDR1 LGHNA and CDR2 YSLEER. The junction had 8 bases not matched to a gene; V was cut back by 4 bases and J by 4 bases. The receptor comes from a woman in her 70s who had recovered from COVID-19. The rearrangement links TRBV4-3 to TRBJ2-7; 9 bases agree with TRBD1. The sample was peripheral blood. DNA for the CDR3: TGCGCCAGCAGCCCCCAGACAGGGGGGGGGTACGAGCAGTACTTC. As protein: CASSPQTGGGYEQYF.